Shown below are 2 T cell receptor beta chains from a single sample sequenced in a study of shared clonotypes between healthy human individuals. Assay used: immunoSEQ multiplex PCR; TCRdb lists only in-frame clones, some missing. The sample consists of under 120,000 clones, about 70% of them appearing once. The sequenced material came from memory CD8+ T cells sorted from blood. The subset denotes: CD45RO+ cells pooled with CCR7-negative TemRA cells. Receptors originate from a woman aged 25 to 45 in good health.

This clone showed up just once. The chain recombines TRBV6-4 with TRBJ2-6; no clear D gene. The CDR3 has 16 residues. The germline gives CDR1 MRHNA, CDR2 SNTAGT. The V end was cut by 3 bases, the J end by 0 bases, with 9 bases between. CDR3 bases: TGTGCCAGCAGTGAGACCAGCTCCTCTGGGGCCAACGTCCTGACTTTC. Translated, it gives CASSETSSSGANVLTF.

The rearrangement links TRBV7-9 to TRBJ1-2; D is possibly TRBD1 (6 bases). The CDR3 runs 15 residues. Germline CDR1 reads SEHNR; CDR2 reads FQNEAQ (reference sequence). Trimming removed 1 base at V and 6 bases at J, with 15 bases between. The CDR3 is CASSLGLQQGNGYTF. The CDR3 nucleotides are TGTGCCAGCAGCTTAGGACTACAACAGGGCAATGGCTACACCTTC.